Listed here are 21 T cell receptor beta chains from one sample, sequenced in a study of shared clonotypes between healthy human individuals. Some clones are missing from TCRdb's copy, which holds only in-frame ones; the method was immunoSEQ multiplex PCR. The table has roughly 2 million clones, nearly 97% seen once. The sample was naive CD4+ T cells sorted from blood. Subset indicated: CD45RA+ positively selected. Receptors were obtained from a man aged 18-30 years in good health.

The chain links TRBV2 to TRBJ1-2; TRBD1 aligns across 7 bases. The ends lost 7 bases at V and 8 bases at J; junction bases unmatched: 10. Germline CDR1 is SNHLY and CDR2 is FYNNEI. The CDR3 has 13 amino acids. This CDR3 is CASNSGTANGYTF. DNA of the CDR3: TGTGCCAGCAACTCCGGGACAGCGAACGGCTACACCTTC.

This chain uses TRBV29-1 with TRBJ2-5, with TRBD1 identical over 10 bases. The CDR3 covers 14 residues. Germline CDR1 and CDR2: SQVTM and ANQGSEA. The J segment lost 5 bases and the V segment lost 5 bases, leaving 8 bases of the junction unmatched. Written as DNA, the CDR3 is TGCAGCGTTAGGGGACAGGGGACGTGGGAGACCCAGTACTTC. As protein: CSVRGQGTWETQYF.

This clone has a single count. The chain combines TRBV7-2 with TRBJ1-1, with D hard to call. The germline V gene has CDR1 SGHTA and CDR2 FQGNSA. This CDR3 contains 15 residues. Trimming stripped 1 base from V and 0 bases from J, with 9 bases between. CDR3 amino acids: CASSLGRRMNTEAFF. CDR3 nucleotides: TGTGCCAGCAGCTTAGGCCGCAGGATGAACACTGAAGCTTTCTTT. Together with reference TRBV7-2 and TRBJ1-1, the CDR3 gives the full variable domain: GAGVSQSPSNKVTEKGKDVELRCDPISGHTALYWYRQSLGQGLEFLIYFQGNSAPDKSGLPSDRFSAERTGGSVSTLTIQRTQQEDSAVYLCASSLGRRMNTEAFFGQGTRLTVV.

The DNA for the CDR3 is TGCAGCGTTGAAATGGGTGCGGGAACGGGTACTGAAGCTTTCTTT. It yields the protein CSVEMGAGTGTEAFF. The chain combines TRBV29-1 with TRBJ1-1; D unclear. Per the germline V gene, CDR1 is SQVTM and CDR2 is ANQGSEA. V was clipped by 2 bases and J by 5 bases, with 18 bases between them. This CDR3 region has 15 residues.

This clone was observed once. CDR3 bases: TGTGCCAGCAGCAAAGCAGGGGGCAGGGGGCTAGACGAGCAGTACTTC. As protein: CASSKAGGRGLDEQYF. The V gene is TRBV21-1, the J gene TRBJ2-7; the table's D call, TRBD1, was not checked against the DNA. TRBV21-1 is listed as a pseudogene. This CDR3 is built from 16 residues.

This sequence joins TRBV7-9 and TRBJ2-5; D tentatively fits TRBD1 or TRBD2 (5 bases each). Trimming left V 5 bases short and J 5 bases short, with 18 bases between. This CDR3 has 15 residues. CDR1 and CDR2 (germline): SEHNR, FQNEAQ (reference sequence). The chain's CDR3 is CASSPLEERGETQYF. CDR3 coding DNA: TGTGCCAGCAGCCCCTTGGAAGAGAGGGGCGAGACCCAGTACTTC.

The chain recombines TRBV7-6 with TRBJ1-4; D is undetermined. V gave up 6 bases and J gave up 4 bases, with 9 bases separating them. The CDR3 runs to 13 residues. Germline loops: CDR1 SGHVS, CDR2 FNYEAQ. CDR3 DNA: TGTGCCAGCAGTCGAGGGCTTAATGAAAAACTGTTTTTT. Its protein product is CASSRGLNEKLFF.

As for this clone: Additional DNA sequences in this sample encode the identical CDR3. CDR3 coding DNA: TGTGCCAGCAGTCCGGGACAGCAAGAGACCCAGTACTTC. Translated: CASSPGQQETQYF. The gene calls are TRBV28 and TRBJ2-5; 7 nucleotides align to TRBD1. Trimming cost V 5 bases and J 2 bases; bases outside gene matches: 2. The germline gives CDR1 MDHEN, CDR2 SYDVKM. The length of the CDR3 is 13 residues. Complete variable domain (other parts from reference TRBV28 and TRBJ2-5): DVKVTQSSRYLVKRTGEKVFLECVQDMDHENMFWYRQDPGLGLRLIYFSYDVKMKEKGDIPEGYSVSREKKERFSLILESASTNQTSMYLCASSPGQQETQYFGPGTRLLVL.

Comments on this clone: The sample carries other DNA sequences with the same CDR3. The rearrangement links TRBV5-1 to TRBJ2-3; no reliable D call. The CDR3 spans 14 residues. Germline V CDR1 and CDR2: SGHRS, YFSETQ. Trimming took off 3 bases at V and 0 bases at J, with 8 bases between the two ends. CDR3 amino acids: CASSSGLSTDTQYF. CDR3 in DNA: TGCGCCAGCAGCTCGGGTCTTAGCACAGATACGCAGTATTTT.

The V gene is TRBV5-6, the J gene TRBJ2-2; 10 positions agree with TRBD2. Trimming removed 4 bases from V and 6 bases from J; junction bases left unmatched: 6. Germline V gene data show CDR1 as SGHDT and CDR2 as YYEEEE. This CDR3 contains 15 residues. Here the CDR3 DNA reads TGTGCCAGCAGCCTTAGCGGGAGGTATTCCGGGGAGCTGTTTTTT. Translation gives CASSLSGRYSGELFF.

The chain has TRBV29-1 and TRBJ2-3, with 9 bases that match TRBD2. Germline CDR1 and CDR2: SQVTM and ANQGSEA. V dropped 0 bases and J dropped 1; count of bases not matched to a gene: 8. The CDR3 has 17 amino acids. The CDR3 DNA is TGCAGCGTTGAAGATAACGCTAGCGGGATTCGCACAGATACGCAGTATTTT. Translation: CSVEDNASGIRTDTQYF.

The CDR3 DNA sequence: TGTGCCAGCAGTTACTCTGCCAGCTTAGCCAAAAACATTCAGTACTTC. This encodes CASSYSASLAKNIQYF. V usage is TRBV6-6 and J usage is TRBJ2-4; D not certain. V lost 0 bases and J lost 0, with 9 bases in between. Germline CDR1 reads MNHNY; CDR2 reads SVGAGI (reference sequence). The CDR3 contains 16 residues.

Worth noting for this clone: A much bigger clone sits one base away, suggesting this may be a read error. Other DNA sequences of this sample code for an identical CDR3. The chain employs TRBV7-8 and TRBJ2-7; no clear D. The CDR3 length is 13 residues. The V end was cut by 0 bases, the J end by 1 base, with 4 bases between. CDR1 is SGHVS and CDR2 is FQNEAQ in the germline V gene. The CDR3 nucleotides are TGTGCCAGCAGCTTAGCGGGGTCCTACGAGCAGTACTTC. Protein product: CASSLAGSYEQYF.

The V call is TRBV25-1, the J call TRBJ2-7; no clear D gene. The length of the CDR3 is 14 residues. Trimming took off 3 bases at V and 1 base at J, with 10 bases between the two ends. Germline CDR1 and CDR2: MGHDK and SYGVNS. The DNA for the CDR3 is TGTGCCAGCAGTGATGGTAAATCGTCCTACGAGCAGTACTTC. Its protein is CASSDGKSSYEQYF.

CDR3 DNA sequence: TGTGCCAGCAGAGCCCGGACAGGGATCCACCCCGGGACTTCGCAGTATTTT. Translation: CASRARTGIHPGTSQYF. The chain recombines TRBV27 with TRBJ2-3; 8 bases are shared with TRBD1. The CDR3 is 17 residues long. Trimming took 6 bases from V and 10 from J; bases not matched to a gene: 21. The germline V gene has CDR1 MNHEY and CDR2 SMNVEV (reference sequence).

The gene calls are TRBV9 and TRBJ1-3; D unclear. The V gene's germline CDR1 is SGDLS and CDR2 YYNGEE. CDR3 size: 17 residues. Between the trimmed V and J ends, which lost 3 bases and 0 bases, there was a span of 16 bases. The CDR3 DNA follows: TGTGCCAGCAGCGCAGACGCCCGGGTTACCTCTGGAAACACCATATATTTT. Translated, it gives CASSADARVTSGNTIYF.

This chain connects TRBV5-4 to TRBJ2-1; no clear D. The germline V gene encodes CDR1 SGHNT and CDR2 YYREEE (reference sequence). V was cut by 0 bases and J by 0 bases, with 10 bases left in between. The CDR3 is made up of 16 amino acids. CDR3 sequence (DNA): TGTGCCAGCAGCTTGGAAGGCAGCCCCTCCTACAATGAGCAGTTCTTC. Amino acids: CASSLEGSPSYNEQFF.

This chain joins TRBV18 and TRBJ1-1; D unresolved. Germline assignment: CDR1 KGHSH and CDR2 LQKENI. The CDR3 spans 13 residues. V was pared by 4 bases and J by 2 bases, with 8 bases between. As DNA, the CDR3 is TGTGCCAGCTCACTTCAGATTAACACTGAAGCTTTCTTT. Its translation is CASSLQINTEAFF.

The V call is TRBV18, the J call TRBJ1-2; no reliable D call. The CDR3 extends over 13 amino acids. Per germline, CDR1 KGHSH and CDR2 LQKENI. Trimming shortened V by 6 bases and J by 5 bases, and 13 bases separated the two germline ends. The CDR3, as DNA: TGTGCCAGCTCCCTAAGGGAGAGGTATGGCTACACCTTC. This codes for CASSLRERYGYTF.

J is TRBJ2-5 and V is TRBV10-3; D is undetermined. The end of the DNA aligns better with TRBJ2-7, so the J call may be wrong. CDR1 ENHRY and CDR2 SYGVKD come from the germline V gene. The CDR3 has 13 residues. CDR3 protein: CAISVGKTYEQYF. CDR3 bases: TGTGCCATCAGTGTGGGCAAAACCTACGAGCAGTACTTC.

The chain is built from TRBV27 and TRBJ2-7; TRBD2 matches at 11 bases. CDR3 length: 15 amino acids. CDR1 is MNHEY, CDR2 SMNVEV, per germline (reference sequence). V gave up 6 bases and J gave up 5 bases; unmatched junction bases: 9. This CDR3 is CASSRRLAGTHEQYF. The CDR3 nucleotides are TGTGCCAGCAGCCGCAGACTAGCGGGAACACACGAGCAGTACTTC.